Described below is a single T cell receptor (beta chain) sequence and its context. Antigen: not known. This entry is derived from a study of radiotherapy plus CTLA-4 blockade in lung cancer. Study conclusions and caveats: Among blood TCR repertoires after radiotherapy plus ipilimumab, tumor-derived clones expanded.

V lost 1 base and J 3 bases, leaving 17 bases between the germline ends. From germline, CDR1 is KGHSH and CDR2 LQKENI. CDR3 size: 17 residues. Repertoires were generated with immunoSEQ multiplex PCR, while TCRdb's copy carries only in-frame clones and drops some. The repertoire holds tens of thousands of clones, roughly four fifths seen once, with about 15% in the top ten. The source material was peripheral blood, sampled from a patient treated with radiotherapy plus ipilimumab. This clonotype originated in a human donor with non-small cell lung cancer that progressed on radiotherapy plus ipilimumab. This chain links TRBV18 with TRBJ2-3, with D unclear. In nucleotides, the CDR3 is TGTGCCAGCTCACCACTTTCCCGGCAGTCCCTGACAGATACGCAGTATTTT. Protein sequence: CASSPLSRQSLTDTQYF.